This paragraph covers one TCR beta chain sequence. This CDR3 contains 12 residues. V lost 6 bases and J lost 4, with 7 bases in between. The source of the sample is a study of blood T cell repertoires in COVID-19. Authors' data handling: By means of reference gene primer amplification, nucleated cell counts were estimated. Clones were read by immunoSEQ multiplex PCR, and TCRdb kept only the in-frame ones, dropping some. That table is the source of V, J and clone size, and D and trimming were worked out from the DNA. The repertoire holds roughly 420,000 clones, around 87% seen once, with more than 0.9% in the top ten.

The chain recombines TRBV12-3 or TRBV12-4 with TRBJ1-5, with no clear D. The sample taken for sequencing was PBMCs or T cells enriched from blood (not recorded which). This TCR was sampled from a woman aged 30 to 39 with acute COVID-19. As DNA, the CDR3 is TGTGCCAGCAGCCAATTTAATCAGCCCCAGCATTTT. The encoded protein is CASSQFNQPQHF.